The 15 T cell receptor beta chains given below trace back to one sample, sequenced in a study of shared clonotypes between healthy human individuals. CD45RO-negative CD8 cells positively selected for CCR7 made up the naive population, which excluded terminally differentiated effector memory CD45RA+ cells. Data came from immunoSEQ multiplex PCR; TCRdb stores just in-frame clones and leaves some out. This sample has 2 million to 2.5 million clones, with about 95% found just once. Sequencing was done on a sample of naive CD8+ T cells sorted from blood. Receptor source: a man between 18 and 29 years old in good health.

The V gene is TRBV19, the J gene TRBJ2-7; D unresolved. Trimming left V 3 bases short and J 0 bases short, with 9 bases between. Germline lookup yields CDR1 LNHDA and CDR2 SQIVND (reference sequence). The CDR3 contains 14 residues. The CDR3 sequence is CASSINSHSYEQYF. CDR3 coding DNA: TGTGCCAGTAGTATCAACAGCCACTCCTACGAGCAGTACTTC.

The J gene is TRBJ2-7, the V gene TRBV5-1; D is uncertain. This CDR3 is 11 amino acids long. Germline V gives CDR1 SGHRS, CDR2 YFSETQ. Trimming stripped 3 bases from V and 6 bases from J, with 7 bases between. As DNA, the CDR3 is TGCGCCAGCAGCTCGAGCCTCGAGCAGTACTTC. Amino acid sequence: CASSSSLEQYF.

The chain recombines TRBV7-2 with TRBJ1-1; no definite D call. The CDR3 covers 15 residues. Trimming stripped 0 bases from V and 1 base from J, with 9 bases between. The germline V gene has CDR1 SGHTA and CDR2 FQGNSA. CDR3 sequence reads: CASSLARRGNTEAFF. CDR3 nucleotide sequence: TGTGCCAGCAGCTTAGCACGGCGGGGGAACACTGAAGCTTTCTTT.

A remark on this clone: The same CDR3 arises from other DNA sequences in this sample as well. The chain joins TRBV30 to TRBJ2-7; unclear D gene. Germline V gene lookup returns CDR1 GTSNPN and CDR2 SVGIG (reference sequence). The CDR3 is made up of 13 amino acids. Trimming took off 0 bases at V and 3 bases at J, with 9 bases between the two ends. DNA of the CDR3: TGTGCCTGGAGTGTAGGTTTCAGCTACGAGCAGTACTTC. Protein: CAWSVGFSYEQYF.

This clone was seen a few times. The chain combines TRBV2 with TRBJ1-6; D not certain. Trimming removed 3 bases at V and 8 bases at J, with 14 bases between. This CDR3 is built from 15 residues. Germline loops: CDR1 SNHLY, CDR2 FYNNEI. CDR3 DNA: TGTGCCAGCAGTGATGCAGGTTCGTCGCATTCACCCCTCCACTTT. Residues: CASSDAGSSHSPLHF.

This clone was seen once. This chain uses TRBV9 with TRBJ2-3; D gene ambiguous. Deletions cut 4 bases from V and 2 bases from J, with 26 bases between. In germline, CDR1 is SGDLS, CDR2 YYNGEE. The CDR3 contains 19 residues. The CDR3 protein is CASSPTYSGSRWVTDTQYF. CDR3 DNA: TGTGCCAGCAGCCCAACTTACTCCGGGTCGCGCTGGGTCACAGATACGCAGTATTTT. Supplemented by reference TRBV9 and TRBJ2-3, the full variable domain reads DSGVTQTPKHLITATGQRVTLRCSPRSGDLSVYWYQQSLDQGLQFLIQYYNGEERAKGNILERFSAQQFPDLHSELNLSSLELGDSALYFCASSPTYSGSRWVTDTQYFGPGTRLTVL.

The chain recombines TRBV27 with TRBJ1-5; D gene uncertain. The germline V gene has CDR1 MNHEY and CDR2 SMNVEV (reference sequence). The V and J ends lost 4 bases and 6 bases respectively, with 13 bases between them. CDR3 size: 14 residues. The CDR3: CASSSVGRSQPQHF. CDR3 DNA: TGTGCCAGCAGTTCTGTAGGGAGATCTCAGCCCCAGCATTTT.

The V call is TRBV7-9, the J call TRBJ2-3, with D hard to call. The germline CDR1 and CDR2 sequences are SEHNR and FQNEAQ (reference sequence). The CDR3 is made up of 14 amino acids. V gave up 5 bases and J gave up 4 bases, with 13 bases separating them. CDR3 sequence: CASSPSLESDTQYF. The CDR3, as DNA: TGTGCCAGCAGCCCCTCCCTAGAGTCAGATACGCAGTATTTT.

As to this clone: Other DNA sequences within the sample encode an identical CDR3. The chain joins TRBV7-9 to TRBJ2-2, with D possibly matching TRBD2 (5 bases). The length of the CDR3 is 12 residues. The germline V gene encodes CDR1 SEHNR and CDR2 FQNEAQ (reference sequence). Deletions cut 9 bases from V and 4 bases from J, with 9 bases between. CDR3 region: CASSGITGELFF. In nucleotides, the CDR3 is TGTGCCAGTTCGGGGATCACCGGGGAGCTGTTTTTT.

The V call is TRBV25-1, the J call TRBJ1-1; possible D gene TRBD1, 6 bases. Trimming removed 1 base from V and 11 bases from J, with 14 bases in between. Germline CDR1 reads MGHDK; CDR2 reads SYGVNS. CDR3 length: 13 residues. The CDR3 DNA reads as TGTGCCAGCAGTGAATGGGCAGGGGTGCAGGCTTTCTTT. Protein: CASSEWAGVQAFF.

This clone was picked up one time. The V call is TRBV7-2, the J call TRBJ2-5; D might be TRBD1 (7 bases). This CDR3 has 19 amino acids. Germline lookup yields CDR1 SGHTA and CDR2 FQGNSA. V gave up 4 bases and J gave up 1 base, with 25 bases separating them. The CDR3 region has the DNA TGTGCCAGCAGCTCGCCGGAGGCGGGGACAGCCATAATCCAAGAGACCCAGTACTTC. It encodes CASSSPEAGTAIIQETQYF.

The chain is built from TRBV27 and TRBJ2-7, with 9 bases fitting TRBD2. Germline CDR1 is MNHEY and CDR2 is SMNVEV (reference sequence). J was trimmed by 3 bases and V by 2 bases; bases with no gene match: 5. The CDR3 consists of 15 residues. CDR3 residues: CASSLGLAGNYEQYF. CDR3 DNA sequence: TGTGCCAGCAGTTTAGGCCTAGCGGGGAACTACGAGCAGTACTTC.

The J gene is TRBJ2-5, the V gene TRBV7-9; 12 bases are a match to TRBD2. CDR3 length equals 16 residues. CDR1 is SEHNR, CDR2 FQNEAQ, per germline (reference sequence). V shed 5 bases, J shed 0 bases, and the junction held 4 bases outside the gene matches. CDR3 coding DNA: TGTGCCAGCAGCCCCGGGACTAGCGGGCACCAAGAGACCCAGTACTTC. Its protein product is CASSPGTSGHQETQYF.

This chain connects TRBV5-5 to TRBJ1-5, with D maybe TRBD1 (6 bases). Trimming pared 0 bases from V and 7 bases from J, leaving 11 bases between. This CDR3 comprises 14 residues. Germline V gene sequence: CDR1 SGHKS, CDR2 YYEKEE (reference sequence). The CDR3 DNA reads TGTGCCAGCAGCTTGGGGGGGGCGAGGCAGCCCCAGCATTTT. It translates to CASSLGGARQPQHF.

The chain has TRBV9 and TRBJ1-2; possible D gene TRBD1, 5 bases. Germline lookup yields CDR1 SGDLS and CDR2 YYNGEE. This CDR3 has 14 amino acids. V lost 3 bases to trimming and J lost 8 bases, with 17 bases between them. The CDR3 loop reads CASSDSTGVFGYTF. The CDR3 DNA sequence: TGTGCCAGCAGCGACTCCACGGGGGTGTTCGGCTACACCTTC. The whole variable domain, filled in from reference TRBV9 and TRBJ1-2, reads DSGVTQTPKHLITATGQRVTLRCSPRSGDLSVYWYQQSLDQGLQFLIQYYNGEERAKGNILERFSAQQFPDLHSELNLSSLELGDSALYFCASSDSTGVFGYTFGSGTRLTVV.